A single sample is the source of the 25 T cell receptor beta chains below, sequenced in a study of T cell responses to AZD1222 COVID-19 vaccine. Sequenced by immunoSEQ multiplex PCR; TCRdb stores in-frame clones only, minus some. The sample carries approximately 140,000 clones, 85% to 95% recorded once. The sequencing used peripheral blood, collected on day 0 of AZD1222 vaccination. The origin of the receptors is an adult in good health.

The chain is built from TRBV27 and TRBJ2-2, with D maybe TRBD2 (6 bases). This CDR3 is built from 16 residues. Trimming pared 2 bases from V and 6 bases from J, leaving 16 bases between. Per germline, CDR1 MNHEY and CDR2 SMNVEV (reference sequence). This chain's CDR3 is CASSLRGTETSGELFF. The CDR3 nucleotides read TGTGCCAGCAGTTTACGGGGGACGGAGACCTCCGGGGAGCTGTTTTTT.

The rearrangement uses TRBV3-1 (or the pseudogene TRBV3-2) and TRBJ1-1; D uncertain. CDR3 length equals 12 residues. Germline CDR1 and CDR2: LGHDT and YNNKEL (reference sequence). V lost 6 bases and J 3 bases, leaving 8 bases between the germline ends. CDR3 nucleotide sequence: TGTGCCAGCAGTCGCCGGGACACTGAAGCTTTCTTT. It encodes CASSRRDTEAFF.

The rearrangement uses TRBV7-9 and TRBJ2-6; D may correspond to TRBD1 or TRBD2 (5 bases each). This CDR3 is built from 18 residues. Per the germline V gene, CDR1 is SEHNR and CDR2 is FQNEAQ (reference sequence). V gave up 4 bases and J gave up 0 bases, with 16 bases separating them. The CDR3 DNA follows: TGTGCCAGCAGCTCAAGGGACGGATTAAGCTCTGGGGCCAACGTCCTGACTTTC. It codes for CASSSRDGLSSGANVLTF.

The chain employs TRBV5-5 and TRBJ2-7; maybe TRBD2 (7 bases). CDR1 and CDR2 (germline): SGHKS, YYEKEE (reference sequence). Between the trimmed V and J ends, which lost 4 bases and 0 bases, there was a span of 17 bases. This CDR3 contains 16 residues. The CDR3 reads CASSREDSSLSYEQYF. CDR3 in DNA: TGTGCCAGCAGCCGGGAGGACAGTTCTCTCTCCTACGAGCAGTACTTC. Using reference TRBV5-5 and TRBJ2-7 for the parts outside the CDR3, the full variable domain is DAGVTQSPTHLIKTRGQQVTLRCSPISGHKSVSWYQQVLGQGPQFIFQYYEKEERGRGNFPDRFSARQFPNYSSELNVNALLLGDSALYLCASSREDSSLSYEQYFGPGTRLTVT.

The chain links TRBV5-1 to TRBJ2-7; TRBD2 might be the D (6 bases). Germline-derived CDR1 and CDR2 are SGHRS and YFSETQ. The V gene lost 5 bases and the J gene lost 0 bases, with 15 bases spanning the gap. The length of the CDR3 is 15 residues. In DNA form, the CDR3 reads TGCGCCAGCAGTCCCGGGACTCACAGCTCCTACGAGCAGTACTTC. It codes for CASSPGTHSSYEQYF.

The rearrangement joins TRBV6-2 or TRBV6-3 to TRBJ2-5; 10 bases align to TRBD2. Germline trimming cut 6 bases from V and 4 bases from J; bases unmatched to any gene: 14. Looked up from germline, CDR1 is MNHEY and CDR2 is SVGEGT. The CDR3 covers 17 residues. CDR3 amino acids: CASSLWTSGANLETQYF. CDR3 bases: TGTGCCAGCAGCCTCTGGACTAGCGGAGCCAACCTAGAGACCCAGTACTTC.

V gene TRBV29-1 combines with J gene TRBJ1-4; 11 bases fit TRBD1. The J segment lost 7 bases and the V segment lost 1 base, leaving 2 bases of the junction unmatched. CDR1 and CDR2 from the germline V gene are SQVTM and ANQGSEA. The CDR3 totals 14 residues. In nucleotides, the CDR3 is TGCAGCGTTGAAGCCGGGACAGGGGGTGAAAAACTGTTTTTT. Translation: CSVEAGTGGEKLFF.

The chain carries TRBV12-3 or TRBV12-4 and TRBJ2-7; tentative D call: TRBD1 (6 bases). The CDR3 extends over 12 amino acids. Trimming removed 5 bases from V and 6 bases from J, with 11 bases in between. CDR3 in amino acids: CASSPQGSEQYF. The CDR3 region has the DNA TGTGCCAGCAGTCCTCAGGGGTCCGAGCAGTACTTC.

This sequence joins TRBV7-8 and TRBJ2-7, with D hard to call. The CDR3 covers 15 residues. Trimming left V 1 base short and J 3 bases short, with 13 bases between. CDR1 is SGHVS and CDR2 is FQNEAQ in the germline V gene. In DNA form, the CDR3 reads TGTGCCAGCAGCTTAGAAAGCGAAGCCAGCTACGAGCAGTACTTC. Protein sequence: CASSLESEASYEQYF.

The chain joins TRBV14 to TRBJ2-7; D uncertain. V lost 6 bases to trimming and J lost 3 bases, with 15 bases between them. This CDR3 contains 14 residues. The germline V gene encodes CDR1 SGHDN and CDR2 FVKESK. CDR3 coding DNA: TGTGCCAGCAGTCCTAAGCGTTCCAACTACGAGCAGTACTTC. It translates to CASSPKRSNYEQYF.

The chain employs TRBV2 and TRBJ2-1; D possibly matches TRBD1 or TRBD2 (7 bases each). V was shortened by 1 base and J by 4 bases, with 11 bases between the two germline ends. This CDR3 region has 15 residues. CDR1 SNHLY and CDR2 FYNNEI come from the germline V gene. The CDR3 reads CASSEDRGGYNEQFF. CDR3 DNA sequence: TGTGCCAGCAGTGAAGACAGGGGAGGGTACAATGAGCAGTTCTTC.

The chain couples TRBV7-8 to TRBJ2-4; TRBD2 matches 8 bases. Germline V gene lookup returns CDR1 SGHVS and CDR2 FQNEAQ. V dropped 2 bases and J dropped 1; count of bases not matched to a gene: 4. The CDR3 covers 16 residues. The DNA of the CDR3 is TGTGCCAGCAGCTTAAACCGGGAGGGGGCCAAAAACATTCAGTACTTC. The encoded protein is CASSLNREGAKNIQYF.

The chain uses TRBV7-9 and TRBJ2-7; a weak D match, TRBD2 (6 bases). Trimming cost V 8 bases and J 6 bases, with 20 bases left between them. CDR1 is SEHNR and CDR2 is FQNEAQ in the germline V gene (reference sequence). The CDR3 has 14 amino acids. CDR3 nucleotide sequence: TGTGCCAGCTCCATTAGGGAGAGGGGAGGCGAGCAGTACTTC. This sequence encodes CASSIRERGGEQYF. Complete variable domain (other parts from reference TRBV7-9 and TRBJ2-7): DTGVSQNPRHKITKRGQNVTFRCDPISEHNRLYWYRQTLGQGPEFLTYFQNEAQLEKSRLLSDRFSAERPKGSFSTLEIQRTEQGDSAMYLCASSIRERGGEQYFGPGTRLTVT.

CDR3 amino acids: CASSRFRQSTAPLHF. CDR3 DNA sequence: TGCGCCAGCAGTCGATTCCGACAGAGTACGGCACCCCTCCACTTT. V is TRBV5-1 and J is TRBJ1-6; TRBD1 might be the D (5 bases). This CDR3 contains 15 residues. Germline CDR1 SGHRS, CDR2 YFSETQ. V shed 5 bases and J shed 11 bases, with 20 bases lying between them.

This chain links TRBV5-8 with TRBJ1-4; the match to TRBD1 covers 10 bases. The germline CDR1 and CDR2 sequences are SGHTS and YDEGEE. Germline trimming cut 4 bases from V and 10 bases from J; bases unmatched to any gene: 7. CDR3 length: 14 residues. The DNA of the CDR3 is TGTGCCAGCAGCCCCGGGACAGGGGTGGCAAAACTGTTTTTT. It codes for CASSPGTGVAKLFF.

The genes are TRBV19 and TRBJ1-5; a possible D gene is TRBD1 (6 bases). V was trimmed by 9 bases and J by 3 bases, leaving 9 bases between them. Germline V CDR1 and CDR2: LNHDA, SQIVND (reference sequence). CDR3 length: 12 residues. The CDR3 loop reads CASRGANQPQHF. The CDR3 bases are TGTGCCAGCCGGGGGGCCAATCAGCCCCAGCATTTT.

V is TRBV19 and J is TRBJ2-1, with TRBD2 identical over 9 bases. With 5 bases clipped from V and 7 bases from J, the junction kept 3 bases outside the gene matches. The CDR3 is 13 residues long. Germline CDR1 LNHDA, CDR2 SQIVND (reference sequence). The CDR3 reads CASSAGLANEQFF. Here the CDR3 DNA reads TGTGCCAGTAGTGCGGGACTAGCTAATGAGCAGTTCTTC.

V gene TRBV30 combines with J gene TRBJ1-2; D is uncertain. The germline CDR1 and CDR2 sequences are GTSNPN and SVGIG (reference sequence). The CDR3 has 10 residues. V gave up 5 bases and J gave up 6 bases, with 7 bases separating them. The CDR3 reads CAWDHDGYTF. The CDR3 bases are TGTGCCTGGGACCACGATGGCTACACCTTC.

This CDR3 reads CASSYSRIQETQYF. CDR3 coding DNA: TGTGCCAGCAGTTACTCGCGGATCCAAGAGACCCAGTACTTC. The chain has TRBV6-5 and TRBJ2-5, with D uncertain. The V end was cut by 0 bases, the J end by 1 base, with 6 bases between. The V gene's germline CDR1 is MNHEY and CDR2 SVGAGI. This CDR3 comprises 14 residues.

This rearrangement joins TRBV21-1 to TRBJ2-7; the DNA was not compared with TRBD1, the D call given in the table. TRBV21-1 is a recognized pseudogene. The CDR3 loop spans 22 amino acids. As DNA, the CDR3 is TGTGCCAGCAGCGCCTTTTTCTCGGTCGGGGCCATGGGACAGGCTTTTTCCTACGAGCAGTACTTC. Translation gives CASSAFFSVGAMGQAFSYEQYF.

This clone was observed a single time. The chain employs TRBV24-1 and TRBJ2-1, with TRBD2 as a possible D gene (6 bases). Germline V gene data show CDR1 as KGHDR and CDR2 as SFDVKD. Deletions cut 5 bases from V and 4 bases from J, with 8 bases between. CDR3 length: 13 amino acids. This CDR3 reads CATSVAGYNEQFF. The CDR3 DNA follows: TGTGCCACCAGTGTGGCGGGGTACAATGAGCAGTTCTTC.

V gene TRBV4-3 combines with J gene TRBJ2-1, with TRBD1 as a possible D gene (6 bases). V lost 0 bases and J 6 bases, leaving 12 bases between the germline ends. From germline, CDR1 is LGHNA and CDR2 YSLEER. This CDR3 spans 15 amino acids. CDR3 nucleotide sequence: TGCGCCAGCAGCCAAGATCAGGGCAGGGGCAATGAGCAGTTCTTC. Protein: CASSQDQGRGNEQFF.

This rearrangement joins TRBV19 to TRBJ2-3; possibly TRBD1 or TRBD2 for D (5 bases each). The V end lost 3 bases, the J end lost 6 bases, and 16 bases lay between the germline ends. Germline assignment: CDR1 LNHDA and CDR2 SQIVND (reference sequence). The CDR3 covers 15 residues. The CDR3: CASSMPPPGADTQYF. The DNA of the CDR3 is TGTGCCAGTAGTATGCCCCCCCCCGGGGCCGATACGCAGTATTTT.

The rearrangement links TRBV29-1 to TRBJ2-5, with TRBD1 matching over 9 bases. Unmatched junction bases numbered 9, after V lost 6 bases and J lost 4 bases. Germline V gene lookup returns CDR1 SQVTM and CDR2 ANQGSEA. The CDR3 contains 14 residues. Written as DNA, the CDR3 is TGCAGCGTACCTCAGGGACAGGGAAGAGAGACCCAGTACTTC. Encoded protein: CSVPQGQGRETQYF. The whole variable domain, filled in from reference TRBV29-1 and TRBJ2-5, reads SAVISQKPSRDICQRGTSLTIQCQVDSQVTMMFWYRQQPGQSLTLIATANQGSEATYESGFVIDKFPISRPNLTFSTLTVSNMSPEDSSIYLCSVPQGQGRETQYFGPGTRLLVL.

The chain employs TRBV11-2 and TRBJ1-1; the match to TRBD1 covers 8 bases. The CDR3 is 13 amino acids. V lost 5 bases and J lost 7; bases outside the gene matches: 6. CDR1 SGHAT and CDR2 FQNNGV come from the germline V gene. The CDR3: CASSRGQGLEAFF. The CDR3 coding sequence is TGTGCCAGCAGCCGCGGACAGGGTCTTGAAGCTTTCTTT.